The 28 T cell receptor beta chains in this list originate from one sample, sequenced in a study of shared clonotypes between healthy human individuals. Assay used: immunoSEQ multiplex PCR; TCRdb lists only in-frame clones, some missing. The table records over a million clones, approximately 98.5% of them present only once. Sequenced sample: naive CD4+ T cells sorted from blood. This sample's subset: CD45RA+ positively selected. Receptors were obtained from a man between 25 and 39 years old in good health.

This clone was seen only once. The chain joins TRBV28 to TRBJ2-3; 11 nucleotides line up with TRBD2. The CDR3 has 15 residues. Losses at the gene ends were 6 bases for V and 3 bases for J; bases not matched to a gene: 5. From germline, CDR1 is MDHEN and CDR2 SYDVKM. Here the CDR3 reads CASRITSGRTDTQYF. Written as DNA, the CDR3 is TGTGCCAGCAGGATTACTAGCGGGAGAACAGATACGCAGTATTTT.

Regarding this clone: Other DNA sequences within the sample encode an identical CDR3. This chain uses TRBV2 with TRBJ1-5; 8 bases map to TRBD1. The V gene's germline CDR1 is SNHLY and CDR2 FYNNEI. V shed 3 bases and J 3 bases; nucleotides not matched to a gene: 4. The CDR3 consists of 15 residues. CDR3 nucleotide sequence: TGTGCCAGCAGTGACAGGACAGGGAACAATCAGCCCCAGCATTTT. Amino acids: CASSDRTGNNQPQHF.

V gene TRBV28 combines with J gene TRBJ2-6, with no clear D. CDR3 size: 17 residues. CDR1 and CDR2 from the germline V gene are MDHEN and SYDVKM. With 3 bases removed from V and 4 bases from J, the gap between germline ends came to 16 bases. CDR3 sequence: CASSLTQILGGANVLTF. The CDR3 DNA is TGTGCCAGCAGTTTGACTCAGATCCTAGGGGGGGCCAACGTCCTGACTTTC.

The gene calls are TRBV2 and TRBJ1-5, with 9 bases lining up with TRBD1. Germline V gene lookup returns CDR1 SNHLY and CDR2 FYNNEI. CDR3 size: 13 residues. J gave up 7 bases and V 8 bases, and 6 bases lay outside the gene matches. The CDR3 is CASEDRGQQPQHF. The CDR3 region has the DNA TGTGCCAGCGAGGACAGGGGACAGCAGCCCCAGCATTTT. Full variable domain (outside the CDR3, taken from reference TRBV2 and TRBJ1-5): EPEVTQTPSHQVTQMGQEVILRCVPISNHLYFYWYRQILGQKVEFLVSFYNNEISEKSEIFDDQFSVERPDGSNFTLKIRSTKLEDSAMYFCASEDRGQQPQHFGDGTRLSIL.

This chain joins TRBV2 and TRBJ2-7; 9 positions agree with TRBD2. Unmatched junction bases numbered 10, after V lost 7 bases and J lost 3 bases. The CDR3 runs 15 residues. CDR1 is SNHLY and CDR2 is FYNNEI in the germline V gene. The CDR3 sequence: CASNWASGTLYEQYF. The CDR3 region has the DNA TGTGCCAGCAATTGGGCTAGCGGGACCCTCTACGAGCAGTACTTC.

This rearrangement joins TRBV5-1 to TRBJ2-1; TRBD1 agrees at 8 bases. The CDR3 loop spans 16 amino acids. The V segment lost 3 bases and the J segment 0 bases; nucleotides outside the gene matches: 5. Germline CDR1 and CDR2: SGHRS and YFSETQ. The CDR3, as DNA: TGCGCCAGCAGCTGGGGACAGGTTAGCTCCTACAATGAGCAGTTCTTC. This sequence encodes CASSWGQVSSYNEQFF.

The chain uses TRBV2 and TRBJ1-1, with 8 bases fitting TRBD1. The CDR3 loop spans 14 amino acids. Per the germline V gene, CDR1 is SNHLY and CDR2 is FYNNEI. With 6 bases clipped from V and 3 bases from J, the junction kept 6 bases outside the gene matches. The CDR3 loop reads CASRETGADTEAFF. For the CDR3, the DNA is TGTGCCAGCAGGGAGACAGGGGCGGACACTGAAGCTTTCTTT. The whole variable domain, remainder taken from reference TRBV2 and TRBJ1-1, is EPEVTQTPSHQVTQMGQEVILRCVPISNHLYFYWYRQILGQKVEFLVSFYNNEISEKSEIFDDQFSVERPDGSNFTLKIRSTKLEDSAMYFCASRETGADTEAFFGQGTRLTVV.

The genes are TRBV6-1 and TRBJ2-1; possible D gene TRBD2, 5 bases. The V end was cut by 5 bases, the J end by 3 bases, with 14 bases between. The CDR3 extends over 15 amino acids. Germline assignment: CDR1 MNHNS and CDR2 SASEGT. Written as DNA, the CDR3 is TGTGCCAGCAGTCCTGAGAGCGGTGTCTACAATGAGCAGTTCTTC. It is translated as CASSPESGVYNEQFF.

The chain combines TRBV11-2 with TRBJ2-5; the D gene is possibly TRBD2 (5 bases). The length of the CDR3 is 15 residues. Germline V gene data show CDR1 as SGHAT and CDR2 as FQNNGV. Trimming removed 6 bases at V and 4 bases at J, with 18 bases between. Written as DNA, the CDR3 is TGTGCCAGCAGACGAACCCCGGACTTATCAGAGACCCAGTACTTC. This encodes CASRRTPDLSETQYF. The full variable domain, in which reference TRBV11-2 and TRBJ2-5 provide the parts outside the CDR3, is EAGVAQSPRYKIIEKRQSVAFWCNPISGHATLYWYQQILGQGPKLLIQFQNNGVVDDSQLPKDRFSAERLKGVDSTLKIQPAKLEDSAVYLCASRRTPDLSETQYFGPGTRLLVL.

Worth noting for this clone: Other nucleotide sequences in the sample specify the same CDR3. CDR3 sequence (DNA): TGCAGCGCCGCGACAGGCTCCTACGAGCAGTACTTC. Residues: CSAATGSYEQYF. The chain joins TRBV29-1 to TRBJ2-7; tentative D call: TRBD1 (6 bases). CDR3 length equals 12 residues. V was trimmed by 7 bases and J by 0 bases, leaving 10 bases between them. CDR1 SQVTM and CDR2 ANQGSEA come from the germline V gene.

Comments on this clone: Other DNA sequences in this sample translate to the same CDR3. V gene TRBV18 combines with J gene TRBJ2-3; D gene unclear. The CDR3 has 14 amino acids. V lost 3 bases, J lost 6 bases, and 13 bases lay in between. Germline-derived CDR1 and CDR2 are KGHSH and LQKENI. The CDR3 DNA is TGTGCCAGCTCACCCCCCGGCATCCCCGATACGCAGTATTTT. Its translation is CASSPPGIPDTQYF.

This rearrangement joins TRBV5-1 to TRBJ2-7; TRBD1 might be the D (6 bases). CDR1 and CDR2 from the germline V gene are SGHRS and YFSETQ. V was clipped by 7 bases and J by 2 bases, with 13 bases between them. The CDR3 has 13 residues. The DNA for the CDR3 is TGCGCCAGCTCCCGGTGGACAGCCTACGAGCAGTACTTC. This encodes CASSRWTAYEQYF.

The CDR3 sequence: CASSFNRDNEKLFF. For the CDR3, the DNA is TGTGCCAGCAGTTTTAACAGGGATAATGAAAAACTGTTTTTT. The chain is built from TRBV27 and TRBJ1-4, with D possibly being TRBD1 (6 bases). The CDR3 has 14 residues. CDR1 MNHEY and CDR2 SMNVEV come from the germline V gene (reference sequence). Trimming took off 3 bases at V and 4 bases at J, with 9 bases between the two ends.

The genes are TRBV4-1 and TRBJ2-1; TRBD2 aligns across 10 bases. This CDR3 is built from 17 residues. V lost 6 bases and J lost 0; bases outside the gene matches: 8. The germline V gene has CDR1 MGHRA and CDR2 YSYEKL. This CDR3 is CASSREREGSSYNEQFF. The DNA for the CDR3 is TGCGCCAGCAGTCGAGAGCGGGAGGGGAGCTCCTACAATGAGCAGTTCTTC.

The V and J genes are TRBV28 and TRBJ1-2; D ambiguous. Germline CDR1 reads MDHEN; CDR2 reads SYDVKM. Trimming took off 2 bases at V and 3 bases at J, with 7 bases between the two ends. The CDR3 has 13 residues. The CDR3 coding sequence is TGTGCCAGCAGTTTACCCAATGACTATGGCTACACCTTC. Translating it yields CASSLPNDYGYTF.

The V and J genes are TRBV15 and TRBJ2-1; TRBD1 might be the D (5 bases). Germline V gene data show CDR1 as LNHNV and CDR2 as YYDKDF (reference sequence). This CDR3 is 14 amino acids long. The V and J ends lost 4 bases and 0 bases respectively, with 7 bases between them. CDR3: CATSTRDSYNEQFF. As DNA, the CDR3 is TGTGCCACCAGCACCAGGGACTCCTACAATGAGCAGTTCTTC.

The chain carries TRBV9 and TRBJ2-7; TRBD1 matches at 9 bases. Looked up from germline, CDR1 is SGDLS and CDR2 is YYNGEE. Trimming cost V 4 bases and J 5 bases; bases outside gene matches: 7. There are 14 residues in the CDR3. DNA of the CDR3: TGTGCCAGCAGCAGAGCCGGGACAGGGAACGAGCAGTACTTC. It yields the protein CASSRAGTGNEQYF.

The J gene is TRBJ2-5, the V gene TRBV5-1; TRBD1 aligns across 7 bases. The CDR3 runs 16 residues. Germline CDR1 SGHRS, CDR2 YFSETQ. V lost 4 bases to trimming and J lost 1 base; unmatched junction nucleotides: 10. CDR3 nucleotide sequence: TGCGCCAGCAGCCCCAGACAGGGTTCAGCCCAAGAGACCCAGTACTTC. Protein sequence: CASSPRQGSAQETQYF.

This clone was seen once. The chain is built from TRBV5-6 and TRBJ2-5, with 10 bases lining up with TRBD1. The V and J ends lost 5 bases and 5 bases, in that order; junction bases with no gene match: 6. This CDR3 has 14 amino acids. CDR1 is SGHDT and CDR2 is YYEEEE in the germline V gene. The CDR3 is CASSPTGGAETQYF. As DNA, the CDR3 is TGTGCCAGCAGTCCGACAGGGGGCGCGGAGACCCAGTACTTC. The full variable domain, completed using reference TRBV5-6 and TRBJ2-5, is DAGVTQSPTHLIKTRGQQVTLRCSPKSGHDTVSWYQQALGQGPQFIFQYYEEEERQRGNFPDRFSGHQFPNYSSELNVNALLLGDSALYLCASSPTGGAETQYFGPGTRLLVL.

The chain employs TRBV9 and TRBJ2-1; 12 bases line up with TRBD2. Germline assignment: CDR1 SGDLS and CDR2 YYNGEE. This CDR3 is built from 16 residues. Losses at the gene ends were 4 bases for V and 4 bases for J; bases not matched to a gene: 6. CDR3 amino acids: CASSPSGLAGYNEQFF. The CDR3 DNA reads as TGTGCCAGCAGCCCTTCCGGACTAGCGGGGTACAATGAGCAGTTCTTC.

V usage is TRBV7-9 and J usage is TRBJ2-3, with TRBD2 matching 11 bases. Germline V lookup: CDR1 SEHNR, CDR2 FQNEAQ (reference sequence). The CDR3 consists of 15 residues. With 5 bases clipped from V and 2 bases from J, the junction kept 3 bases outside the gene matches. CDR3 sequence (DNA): TGTGCCAGCAGCGCACTAGCGGGAGTCACAGATACGCAGTATTTT. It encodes CASSALAGVTDTQYF.

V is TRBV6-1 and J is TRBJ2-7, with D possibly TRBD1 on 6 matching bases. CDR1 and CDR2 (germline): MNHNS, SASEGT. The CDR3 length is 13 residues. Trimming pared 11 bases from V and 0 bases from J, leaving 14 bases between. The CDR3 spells CASSTGLSYEQYF. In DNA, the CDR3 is TGTGCCTCCTCGACAGGACTCTCCTACGAGCAGTACTTC.

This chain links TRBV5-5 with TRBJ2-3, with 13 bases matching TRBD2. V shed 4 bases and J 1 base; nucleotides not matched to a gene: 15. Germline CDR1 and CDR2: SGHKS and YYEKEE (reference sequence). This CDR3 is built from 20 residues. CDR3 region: CASSALLAGGSDFGTDTQYF. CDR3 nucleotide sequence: TGTGCCAGCAGCGCACTACTAGCGGGAGGGTCTGATTTCGGCACAGATACGCAGTATTTT.

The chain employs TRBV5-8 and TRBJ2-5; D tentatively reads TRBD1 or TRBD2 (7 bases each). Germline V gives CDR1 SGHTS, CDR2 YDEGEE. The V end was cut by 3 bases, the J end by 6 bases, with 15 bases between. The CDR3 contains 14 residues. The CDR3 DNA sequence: TGTGCCAGCAGCTCGGCAGGGGGGGTAAAGACCCAGTACTTC. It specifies CASSSAGGVKTQYF.

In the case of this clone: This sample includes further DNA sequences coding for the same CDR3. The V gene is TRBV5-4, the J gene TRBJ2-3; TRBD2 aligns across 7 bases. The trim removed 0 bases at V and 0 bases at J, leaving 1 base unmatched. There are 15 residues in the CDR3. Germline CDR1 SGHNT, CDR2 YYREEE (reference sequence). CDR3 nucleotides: TGTGCCAGCAGCTTGGCCGGGGGGAGCACAGATACGCAGTATTTT. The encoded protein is CASSLAGGSTDTQYF.

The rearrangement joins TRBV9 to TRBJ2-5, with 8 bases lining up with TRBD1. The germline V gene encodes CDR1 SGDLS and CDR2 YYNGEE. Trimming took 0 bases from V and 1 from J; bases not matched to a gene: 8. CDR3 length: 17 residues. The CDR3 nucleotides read TGTGCCAGCAGCGTAGCTGGGTCAGGGGGCTCCCAAGAGACCCAGTACTTC. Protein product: CASSVAGSGGSQETQYF.

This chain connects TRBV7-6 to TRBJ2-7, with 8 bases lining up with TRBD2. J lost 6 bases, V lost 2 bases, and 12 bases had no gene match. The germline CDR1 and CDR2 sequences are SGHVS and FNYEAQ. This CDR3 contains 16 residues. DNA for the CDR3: TGTGCCAGCAGCTTATCCCAGCGGGAGCTTATAGGCGAGCAGTACTTC. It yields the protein CASSLSQRELIGEQYF. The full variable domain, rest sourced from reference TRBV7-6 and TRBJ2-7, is GAGVSQSPRYKVTKRGQDVALRCDPISGHVSLYWYRQALGQGPEFLTYFNYEAQQDKSGLPNDRFSAERPEGSISTLTIQRTEQRDSAMYRCASSLSQRELIGEQYFGPGTRLTVT.

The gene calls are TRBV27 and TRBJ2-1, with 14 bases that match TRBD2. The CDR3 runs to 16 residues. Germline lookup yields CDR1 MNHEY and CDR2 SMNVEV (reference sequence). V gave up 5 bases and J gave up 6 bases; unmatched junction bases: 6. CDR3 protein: CASSKRLAGGANEQFF. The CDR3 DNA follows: TGTGCCAGCAGTAAAAGACTAGCGGGAGGGGCCAATGAGCAGTTCTTC.